A single sample gave rise to the 24 T cell receptor beta chains below, sequenced in a study of T-cell reconstitution after alpha-beta-depleted transplantation in children. Unique molecular identifiers were built into the TCRbeta library. TCRdb re-called the PCR reads with MiXCR, one entry per CDR3 protein. This table holds some 390,000 distinct CDR3 sequences, about 20% found once. The starting material was PBMCs from the stem cell graft donor, obtained from the stem cell graft. The receptors come from a human donor who donated a stem cell graft to a child with acute myeloid leukemia.

There are a few counts of this clonotype. The rearrangement links TRBV4-3 to TRBJ2-6; D may be TRBD2 (6 bases). Looked up from germline, CDR1 is LGHNA and CDR2 is YSLEER. The CDR3 totals 19 residues. V was trimmed by 0 bases and J by 0 bases, leaving 15 bases between them. CDR3 region: CASSQDTGGVISGANVLTF. For the CDR3, the DNA is TGCGCCAGCAGCCAAGATACCGGGGGTGTAATCTCTGGGGCCAACGTCCTGACTTTC.

This clonotype turned up a few times. The chain combines TRBV15 with TRBJ2-3; TRBD2 matches 12 bases. The J segment lost 4 bases and the V segment lost 2 bases, leaving 1 base of the junction unmatched. CDR1 is LNHNV, CDR2 YYDKDF, per germline (reference sequence). The CDR3 runs to 15 residues. CDR3 in amino acids: CATSRLAGGPDTQYF. The DNA of the CDR3 is TGTGCCACCAGCAGACTAGCGGGAGGGCCAGATACGCAGTATTTT.

About this clonotype itself: At one end the junction does not follow the germline gene, possibly because of a read error. CDR3 sequence: CSAGDRSQHF. DNA for the CDR3: TGCAGTGCTGGAGACAGGAGCCAGCATTTT. The chain employs TRBV20-1 and TRBJ1-5; D may be TRBD1 (6 bases). Germline V CDR1 and CDR2: DFQATT, SNEGSKA (reference sequence). CDR3 length: 10 amino acids.

With respect to this clonotype: Possible read error: a much larger clone is one base away. This rearrangement joins TRBV9 to TRBJ2-1; maybe TRBD1 (5 bases). Germline V gene data show CDR1 as SGDLS and CDR2 as YYNGEE. CDR3 length: 13 amino acids. Trimming pared 2 bases from V and 8 bases from J, leaving 11 bases between. The CDR3 reads CASSVKGFYEQFF. CDR3 nucleotide sequence: TGTGCCAGCAGCGTGAAGGGGTTCTATGAGCAGTTCTTC.

This clonotype was counted at least ten times. V is TRBV7-2 and J is TRBJ2-1; 14 bases line up with TRBD2. V shed 3 bases and J 9 bases; nucleotides not matched to a gene: 4. From germline, CDR1 is SGHTA and CDR2 FQGNSA. This CDR3 has 15 amino acids. CDR3 protein: CASSFAGTSGSEQFF. Here the CDR3 DNA reads TGTGCCAGCAGCTTTGCCGGGACTAGCGGGAGTGAGCAGTTCTTC.

The chain recombines TRBV7-9 with TRBJ2-1; 7 nucleotides align to TRBD2. Germline loops: CDR1 SEHNR, CDR2 FQNEAQ (reference sequence). Trimming took 5 bases from V and 2 from J; bases not matched to a gene: 6. The CDR3 loop spans 15 amino acids. The CDR3 nucleotides are TGTGCCAGCAGCCCAATCGGGACTACCTACAATGAGCAGTTCTTC. This translates into CASSPIGTTYNEQFF.

This clonotype was counted many times. The rearrangement links TRBV4-3 to TRBJ2-3, with a tentative D call TRBD2 (5 bases). V dropped 1 base and J dropped 3 bases, with 14 bases sitting between them. This CDR3 has 16 amino acids. Germline CDR1 LGHNA, CDR2 YSLEER. CDR3 nucleotides: TGCGCCAGCAGCCAAGGAGTGGGAGTCCCGACAGATACGCAGTATTTT. It codes for CASSQGVGVPTDTQYF.

This clonotype was observed a handful of times. The chain combines TRBV9 with TRBJ2-1; D gene unclear. V was clipped by 0 bases and J by 8 bases, with 9 bases between them. The CDR3 length is 13 residues. The germline CDR1 and CDR2 sequences are SGDLS and YYNGEE. This CDR3 reads CASSVASPHEQFF. The CDR3 coding sequence is TGTGCCAGCAGCGTAGCTAGTCCCCATGAGCAGTTCTTC.

There are a few counts of this clonotype. This sequence joins TRBV11-1 and TRBJ2-7; 10 bases map to TRBD2. V shed 3 bases, J shed 1 base, and the junction held 12 bases outside the gene matches. The germline V gene encodes CDR1 SGHAT and CDR2 FQDESV (reference sequence). This CDR3 is built from 18 residues. CDR3 sequence: CASSFLSALAGDSYEQYF. CDR3 nucleotide sequence: TGTGCCAGCAGCTTTTTAAGCGCCCTAGCGGGGGATTCCTACGAGCAGTACTTC. The entire variable domain, with the rest obtained from reference TRBV11-1 and TRBJ2-7, is as follows: EAEVAQSPRYKITEKSQAVAFWCDPISGHATLYWYRQILGQGPELLVQFQDESVVDDSQLPKDRFSAERLKGVDSTLKIQPAELGDSAMYLCASSFLSALAGDSYEQYFGPGTRLTVT.

This clonotype was observed many times. The genes are TRBV12-3 or TRBV12-4 and TRBJ2-7, with 9 positions matching TRBD2. Losses at the gene ends were 1 base for V and 9 bases for J; bases not matched to a gene: 10. The CDR3 is 15 amino acids. The CDR3 loop is CASSLGLAGDWGQYF. The CDR3 DNA reads TGTGCCAGCAGTTTAGGATTAGCGGGAGATTGGGGGCAGTACTTC.

The chain uses TRBV7-9 and TRBJ2-5; TRBD2 matches at 7 bases. Germline CDR1 is SEHNR and CDR2 is FQNEAQ (reference sequence). The CDR3 loop spans 16 amino acids. V lost 0 bases, J lost 2 bases, and 6 bases stayed unmatched. CDR3 sequence: CASSLARASGQETQYF. CDR3 DNA sequence: TGTGCCAGCAGCTTAGCGAGGGCTAGCGGACAAGAGACCCAGTACTTC.

A few counts support this clonotype. This chain connects TRBV24-1 to TRBJ2-1; D remains ambiguous. Looked up from germline, CDR1 is KGHDR and CDR2 is SFDVKD. The V gene lost 2 bases and the J gene lost 5 bases, with 6 bases spanning the gap. CDR3 length equals 13 residues. Here the CDR3 DNA reads TGTGCCACCAGTGATTGGTCGGACAATGAGCAGTTCTTC. Encoded protein: CATSDWSDNEQFF.

In its sample, this clonotype was seen a few times. The chain is built from TRBV5-1 and TRBJ2-3, with D perhaps TRBD2 (6 bases). The length of the CDR3 is 16 residues. Deletions cut 2 bases from V and 1 base from J, with 14 bases between. Germline CDR1 and CDR2: SGHRS and YFSETQ. The CDR3 here is CASSLPTRYGTDTQYF. CDR3 DNA sequence: TGCGCCAGCAGCTTACCGACTAGATATGGCACAGATACGCAGTATTTT.

Only a few counts were recorded for this clonotype. This chain links TRBV12-3 or TRBV12-4 with TRBJ2-2; TRBD1 matches at 9 bases. The CDR3 totals 15 residues. Trimming took 4 bases from V and 7 from J; bases not matched to a gene: 7. The CDR3 DNA reads as TGTGCCAGCAGTTCCGGGACAGGGAGTTACGGGGAGCTGTTTTTT. This translates into CASSSGTGSYGELFF.

There are many counts of this clonotype. CDR3 sequence reads: CASSLWGTTSTDTQYF. CDR3 bases: TGTGCCAGCAGCTTATGGGGCACGACTAGCACAGATACGCAGTATTTT. The V gene is TRBV7-8, the J gene TRBJ2-3; D is perhaps TRBD1 (5 bases). The CDR3 consists of 16 residues. The germline V and J ends were trimmed by 2 bases and 0 bases, with 12 bases remaining between them. Germline assignment: CDR1 SGHVS and CDR2 FQNEAQ.

This clonotype has more than one count but fewer than ten. The CDR3 DNA reads as TGTGCCAGCACGAGAGACAGTTTTCGTGGTGGCTACACCTTC. Translating gives CASTRDSFRGGYTF. This chain uses TRBV12-3 or TRBV12-4 with TRBJ1-2; TRBD1 is a possible D gene (5 bases). The V and J ends lost 7 bases and 7 bases respectively, with 19 bases between them. The length of the CDR3 is 14 residues.

This clonotype was counted ten times or more. V gene TRBV10-3 combines with J gene TRBJ2-1; 7 bases align to TRBD2. Germline-derived CDR1 and CDR2 are ENHRY and SYGVKD. The ends lost 8 bases at V and 10 bases at J; junction bases unmatched: 17. This CDR3 comprises 15 residues. This CDR3 reads CAIRPGLDSFREQFF. The DNA of the CDR3 is TGTGCCATCCGACCCGGACTAGATTCCTTTAGGGAGCAGTTCTTC.

This clonotype was counted ten times or more. The V call is TRBV20-1, the J call TRBJ2-5, with D possibly TRBD1 on 6 matching bases. Between the trimmed V and J ends, which lost 2 bases and 2 bases, there was a span of 6 bases. CDR1 DFQATT and CDR2 SNEGSKA come from the germline V gene (reference sequence). The CDR3 sequence is 12 residues long. Written as DNA, the CDR3 is TGCAGTGCTAGACAGGGGCAAGAGACCCAGTACTTC. Encoded protein: CSARQGQETQYF.

The gene calls are TRBV7-9 and TRBJ2-7; 9 bases are a match to TRBD1. CDR1 and CDR2 from the germline V gene are SEHNR and FQNEAQ (reference sequence). The V segment lost 5 bases and the J segment 1 base; nucleotides outside the gene matches: 6. The CDR3 has 15 amino acids. As DNA, the CDR3 is TGTGCCAGCAGCGTGCCGGGACAGGGTTCCTACGAGCAGTACTTC. As protein: CASSVPGQGSYEQYF.

The chain couples TRBV7-9 to TRBJ2-1; D gene ambiguous. This CDR3 contains 15 residues. Germline V gene sequence: CDR1 SEHNR, CDR2 FQNEAQ (reference sequence). Trimming stripped 2 bases from V and 0 bases from J, with 8 bases between. CDR3 protein: CASSLQDFSYNEQFF. CDR3 in DNA: TGTGCCAGCAGCTTACAGGATTTCTCCTACAATGAGCAGTTCTTC.

This clonotype was counted at least ten times. This rearrangement joins TRBV29-1 to TRBJ1-5, with a possible D match to TRBD1 (6 bases). Germline CDR1 reads SQVTM; CDR2 reads ANQGSEA. V lost 5 bases to trimming and J lost 2 bases, with 13 bases between them. CDR3 length equals 14 residues. CDR3 sequence: CSVQQGGGNQPQHF. The CDR3 DNA reads TGCAGCGTTCAACAGGGTGGGGGCAATCAGCCCCAGCATTTT.

The table lists this clonotype with many counts. This chain connects TRBV29-1 to TRBJ2-7, with D possibly being TRBD2 (5 bases). CDR3 length: 15 amino acids. Trimming left V 6 bases short and J 4 bases short, with 22 bases between. Germline assignment: CDR1 SQVTM and CDR2 ANQGSEA. The DNA for the CDR3 is TGCAGCGTCCTTCCCTTAGAGAGCACGGGATACGAGCAGTACTTC. As protein: CSVLPLESTGYEQYF.

This clonotype has a handful of counts. The rearrangement links TRBV20-1 to TRBJ2-4; D is uncertain. The CDR3 has 13 amino acids. V lost 0 bases and J lost 5, with 8 bases in between. CDR1 and CDR2 (germline): DFQATT, SNEGSKA (reference sequence). DNA of the CDR3: TGCAGTGCTAGAGATGGCGCAGAAAACATTCAGTACTTC. It translates to CSARDGAENIQYF.

This clonotype was detected many times. The CDR3 is CASRPGTESYNEQFF. The CDR3 coding sequence is TGCGCCAGCAGGCCCGGGACAGAGTCGTACAATGAGCAGTTCTTC. The V and J genes are TRBV10-2 and TRBJ2-1, with 7 bases lining up with TRBD1. Germline V gene lookup returns CDR1 WSHSY and CDR2 SAAADI. With 6 bases clipped from V and 4 bases from J, the junction kept 9 bases outside the gene matches. The CDR3 covers 15 residues.